These 32 T cell receptor beta chains were sequenced from one sample in a study of metastatic and nonmetastatic thyroid tumors. All patients were untreated before thyroid surgery. MiXCR was used by TCRdb to re-call the PCR reads. The sample includes over 20,000 clones, more than 20% seen only once; the top ten take around 12%. Sequencing was carried out using tumor tissue. These receptors all stem from a male donor with papillary thyroid cancer or a benign thyroid nodule (not recorded which). Some clones in this sample may be carry-over from other donors' samples.

This clone was found a few times. Relative to the germline gene, one junction end is altered; a read error may explain this. The chain combines TRBV19 with TRBJ1-5; D uncertain. From germline, CDR1 is LNHDA and CDR2 SQIVND (reference sequence). The CDR3 is 11 amino acids. The CDR3 loop is CAGILQSAPAF. For the CDR3, the DNA is TGTGCCGGTATACTTCAATCAGCCCCAGCATTT.

The V and J genes are TRBV6-1 and TRBJ1-2; no clear D. Germline V gene data show CDR1 as MNHNS and CDR2 as SASEGT. Deletions cut 4 bases from V and 3 bases from J, with 12 bases between. The CDR3 consists of 14 residues. Written as DNA, the CDR3 is TGTGCCAGCAGTGGAGCGATGGCAGACTATGGCTACACCTTC. Its protein product is CASSGAMADYGYTF.

This clone was seen repeatedly, ten times or more. The rearrangement joins TRBV5-8 to TRBJ2-7; no reliable D call. The germline V and J ends were trimmed by 3 bases and 7 bases, with 5 bases remaining between them. Germline V gives CDR1 SGHTS, CDR2 YDEGEE. The CDR3 contains 10 residues. Here the CDR3 DNA reads TGTGCCAGCAGCTGGCTTGAGCAGTACTTC. Protein product: CASSWLEQYF.

The chain employs TRBV20-1 and TRBJ2-7; D unresolved. This CDR3 contains 14 residues. V lost 5 bases, J lost 1 base, and 15 bases lay in between. Germline assignment: CDR1 DFQATT and CDR2 SNEGSKA (reference sequence). The CDR3 sequence: CSALDTSESYEQYF. CDR3 DNA sequence: TGCAGTGCTCTAGATACATCGGAGTCCTACGAGCAGTACTTC.

This clone is categorized as medium-sized. V is TRBV12-3 or TRBV12-4 and J is TRBJ2-7; 9 nucleotides align to TRBD1. There are 14 residues in the CDR3. V was clipped by 6 bases and J by 5 bases; unmatched bases: 8. Here the CDR3 reads CASSRDRASNEQYF. CDR3 nucleotide sequence: TGTGCCAGCAGCCGGGACAGGGCTTCCAACGAGCAGTACTTC.

This clone was detected many times. CDR3: CASSQVRDRDSSQYF. The CDR3 nucleotides read TGCGCCAGCAGCCAAGTCCGGGACAGGGACAGCTCCCAGTACTTC. The chain combines TRBV4-3 with TRBJ2-5, with TRBD1 matching 9 bases. The CDR3 is 15 residues long. The J segment lost 9 bases and the V segment lost 1 base, leaving 9 bases of the junction unmatched. Germline V gene data show CDR1 as LGHNA and CDR2 as YSLEER.

The chain joins TRBV7-4 to TRBJ2-7, with D unresolved. This CDR3 region has 12 residues. Trimming pared 6 bases from V and 1 base from J, leaving 7 bases between. CDR1 and CDR2 from the germline V gene are SGHVT and SQSDAQ. The CDR3 nucleotides read TGTGCCAGCAGTGGTGTTTCCTACGAGCAGTACTTC. It yields the protein CASSGVSYEQYF.

The chain has TRBV7-6 and TRBJ2-7, with D perhaps TRBD2 (5 bases). V lost 6 bases and J 2 bases, leaving 14 bases between the germline ends. This CDR3 has 14 residues. The germline V gene has CDR1 SGHVS and CDR2 FNYEAQ. The CDR3 nucleotides read TGTGCCAGCAGGAAGGACTTTCCCCCCTACGAGCAGTACTTC. Its protein product is CASRKDFPPYEQYF.

This clone was counted at least ten times. The chain joins TRBV5-6 to TRBJ1-3, with a possible D match to TRBD1 (5 bases). The CDR3 runs to 16 residues. The V and J ends lost 4 bases and 0 bases respectively, with 14 bases between them. Germline CDR1 and CDR2: SGHDT and YYEEEE. The DNA for the CDR3 is TGTGCCAGCAGCCAGACAGCCTATTCCTCTGGAAACACCATATATTTT. It specifies CASSQTAYSSGNTIYF.

A word on this clone: A much larger clone differs by one base, so this may be a read error. The genes are TRBV6-6 and TRBJ2-3; the match to TRBD2 covers 7 bases. V trimming: 6 bases; J trimming: 5 bases; junction bases outside the gene matches: 17. Germline V lookup: CDR1 MNHNY, CDR2 SVGAGI (reference sequence). The CDR3 contains 17 residues. The CDR3, as DNA: TGTGCCAGCAGCAGTGGATCAACTAGCGTGATACGAGATACGCAGTATTTT. It translates to CASSSGSTSVIRDTQYF.

The rearrangement links TRBV6-2 or TRBV6-3 to TRBJ2-3; 10 bases fit TRBD2. The CDR3 runs 16 residues. From germline, CDR1 is MNHEY and CDR2 SVGEGT. The V segment lost 2 bases and the J segment 5 bases; nucleotides outside the gene matches: 7. In DNA, the CDR3 is TGTGCCAGCAGTTACACCCTAGCGGGAGATGGAGATACGCAGTATTTT. Encoded protein: CASSYTLAGDGDTQYF.

This clone was counted only a few times. The chain recombines TRBV6-4 with TRBJ2-7, with 10 bases aligning to TRBD2. This CDR3 spans 18 amino acids. V was pared by 3 bases and J by 6 bases, with 17 bases of the junction left unmatched. Per germline, CDR1 MRHNA and CDR2 SNTAGT. The CDR3 DNA sequence: TGTGCCAGCAGTGAATTTTTTGAACTAGCGGGGTCAAATTTCGAGCAGTACTTC. Encoded protein: CASSEFFELAGSNFEQYF.

At least ten counts were recorded for this clone. The rearrangement links TRBV5-1 to TRBJ1-4, with TRBD1 identical over 8 bases. The CDR3 has 14 residues. In germline, CDR1 is SGHRS, CDR2 YFSETQ. The J segment lost 7 bases and the V segment lost 4 bases, leaving 6 bases of the junction unmatched. The CDR3 coding sequence is TGCGCCAGCAGCCATGGACAGGGAAGTGAAAAACTGTTTTTT. This translates into CASSHGQGSEKLFF.

In its sample, this clone was seen many times. The V gene is TRBV6-4, the J gene TRBJ2-2; TRBD1 agrees at 10 bases. V gave up 0 bases and J gave up 6 bases; unmatched junction bases: 1. There are 15 residues in the CDR3. Germline V gene data show CDR1 as MRHNA and CDR2 as SNTAGT. CDR3 sequence: CASSDSTGGAGELFF. The CDR3 DNA sequence: TGTGCCAGCAGTGACTCGACAGGGGGCGCCGGGGAGCTGTTTTTT.

This clone was observed many times. Germline is not matched at one junction end, which may reflect a read error. The rearrangement links TRBV7-2 to TRBJ2-3, with 9 bases that match TRBD2. CDR1 is SGHTA and CDR2 is FQGNSA in the germline V gene. The CDR3 runs to 14 residues. The CDR3 DNA reads as TGTGCCAGCAGCCTAGCGGGACCCACAGATACGCAGTATTTT. It yields the protein CASSLAGPTDTQYF.

This clone showed up just a few times. The chain is built from TRBV6-5 and TRBJ1-5, with a tentative D call TRBD1 (6 bases). The V gene lost 5 bases and the J gene lost 0 bases, with 20 bases spanning the gap. Germline CDR1 reads MNHEY; CDR2 reads SVGAGI. The CDR3 is 18 amino acids. The CDR3 here is CASSPCTGTFYSNQPQHF. The CDR3 DNA is TGTGCCAGCAGTCCCTGTACAGGGACCTTTTATAGCAATCAGCCCCAGCATTTT.

This clone has more than one count but fewer than ten. V and J are TRBV6-1 and TRBJ2-1, with a tentative D call TRBD2 (6 bases). V was trimmed by 8 bases and J by 4 bases, leaving 15 bases between them. The germline V gene has CDR1 MNHNS and CDR2 SASEGT. This CDR3 comprises 14 residues. CDR3 bases: TGTGCCAGCCTCCGGGACTGGAGTTACAATGAGCAGTTCTTC. This sequence encodes CASLRDWSYNEQFF.

For this clone: At one boundary the junction diverges from the germline segment, which might be a read error. The chain is built from TRBV19 and TRBJ1-2; 7 bases align to TRBD1. This CDR3 comprises 14 residues. Germline CDR1 is LNHDA and CDR2 is SQIVND (reference sequence). In DNA form, the CDR3 reads TGTGCCAGTAGTTCGACAGGGTGTTTCCATGGCTGCACCTTC. Encoded protein: CASSSTGCFHGCTF.

This clone has only a few counts. A read error may explain this, as a much larger clone is one base away. The sample contains more than one DNA sequence encoding this CDR3. V usage is TRBV6-5 and J usage is TRBJ2-3; no clear D. Germline values: CDR1 MNHEY, CDR2 SVGAGI. There are 18 residues in the CDR3. As DNA, the CDR3 is TGTGCCAGCAGTCCTGTTGGAGCGCGAGTAGTGAGCACGGATACGCAGTATTTT. Translated, it gives CASSPVGARVVSTDTQYF.

This clone was seen ten or more times. The sample has other DNA sequences that encode this CDR3 too. The V call is TRBV20-1, the J call TRBJ2-2, with 9 positions matching TRBD2. Germline CDR1 and CDR2: DFQATT and SNEGSKA (reference sequence). The length of the CDR3 is 14 residues. Trimming removed 3 bases from V and 2 bases from J; junction bases left unmatched: 1. In DNA form, the CDR3 reads TGCAGTGCTAGGGGACTAGCAAACACCGGGGAGCTGTTTTTT. It translates to CSARGLANTGELFF.

The chain joins TRBV15 to TRBJ2-4, with 8 positions matching TRBD1. CDR3 length: 18 residues. With V trimmed by 7 bases and J by 2 bases, 16 bases remained unmatched. CDR1 and CDR2 (germline): LNHNV, YYDKDF (reference sequence). The CDR3 reads CATIKVQGEIVTKNIQYF. DNA for the CDR3: TGTGCCACCATCAAGGTACAGGGGGAGATCGTGACCAAAAACATTCAGTACTTC.

This clone was observed a few times. It may be a read error: a sequence one base away is much more abundant. The J gene is TRBJ1-5, the V gene TRBV6-1; D remains ambiguous. There are 14 residues in the CDR3. Germline CDR1 reads MNHNS; CDR2 reads SASEGT. V lost 7 bases and J 1 base, leaving 11 bases between the germline ends. The CDR3 DNA is TGTGCCAGCATAACTACAGTGAGCAATCAGCCCCAGCATTTT. This sequence encodes CASITTVSNQPQHF.

This clone has a count of ten or more. This chain connects TRBV20-1 to TRBJ2-3; 9 bases map to TRBD2. Per germline, CDR1 DFQATT and CDR2 SNEGSKA (reference sequence). The CDR3 has 16 residues. With 3 bases clipped from V and 0 bases from J, the junction kept 7 bases outside the gene matches. The CDR3 loop reads CSASSTSGASTDTQYF. In DNA form, the CDR3 reads TGCAGTGCTAGCTCGACTAGCGGTGCTAGCACAGATACGCAGTATTTT.

This sequence joins TRBV20-1 and TRBJ1-4; possible D gene TRBD1, 6 bases. Trimming stripped 6 bases from V and 3 bases from J, with 14 bases between. CDR1 DFQATT and CDR2 SNEGSKA come from the germline V gene (reference sequence). The CDR3 is 14 amino acids. CDR3 region: CSAKTGPSNEKLFF. The CDR3 nucleotides are TGCAGTGCCAAGACAGGCCCTTCTAATGAAAAACTGTTTTTT.

Points on this clone: A much larger clone sits a single nucleotide away, making a read error possible. This chain connects TRBV6-2 or TRBV6-3 to TRBJ2-3, with 9 nucleotides matching TRBD1. The length of the CDR3 is 15 residues. CDR1 MNHEY and CDR2 SVGEGT come from the germline V gene. V shed 4 bases and J 2 bases; nucleotides not matched to a gene: 4. The CDR3 DNA is TGTGCCAGCAGTTCCGGGACAGGGTACACAGATACGCAGTATTTT. Amino acid sequence: CASSSGTGYTDTQYF.

The rearrangement uses TRBV6-2 or TRBV6-3 and TRBJ1-2, with 9 bases matching TRBD1. Trimming took 7 bases from V and 10 from J; bases not matched to a gene: 7. The CDR3 spans 12 residues. Germline loops: CDR1 MNHEY, CDR2 SVGEGT. CDR3 residues: CASTPGQGPYTF. The DNA for the CDR3 is TGTGCCAGCACCCCGGGACAGGGACCCTACACCTTC.

In this sample, this clone turned up many times. Other DNA variants within this sample encode the same CDR3. The chain links TRBV7-2 to TRBJ2-1; D is perhaps TRBD1 or TRBD2 (5 bases each). Germline V gene lookup returns CDR1 SGHTA and CDR2 FQGNSA. V lost 4 bases and J lost 6, with 13 bases in between. This CDR3 has 14 residues. The CDR3 protein is CASSSGPSVNEQFF. The CDR3 coding sequence is TGTGCCAGCAGCTCGGGACCTTCAGTCAATGAGCAGTTCTTC.

This clone was picked up many times. The V gene is TRBV7-2, the J gene TRBJ2-5; 7 bases are a match to TRBD2. The germline CDR1 and CDR2 sequences are SGHTA and FQGNSA. V trimming: 5 bases; J trimming: 0 bases; junction bases outside the gene matches: 3. The CDR3 covers 14 residues. The CDR3 loop is CASSPGGYQETQYF. In nucleotides, the CDR3 is TGTGCCAGCAGCCCCGGGGGGTACCAAGAGACCCAGTACTTC.

This clone is termed medium-sized. Different DNA sequences within this sample yield the same CDR3. This sequence joins TRBV28 and TRBJ2-7, with D maybe TRBD2 (5 bases). Per germline, CDR1 MDHEN and CDR2 SYDVKM. This CDR3 comprises 18 residues. V shed 4 bases and J shed 3 bases, with 25 bases lying between them. CDR3 residues: CASSSPRAITGKLYEQYF. The CDR3 DNA reads TGTGCCAGCAGTTCCCCCCGAGCTATTACCGGGAAACTCTACGAGCAGTACTTC.

V usage is TRBV27 and J usage is TRBJ2-1; D may be TRBD2 (6 bases). The CDR3 covers 12 residues. Between the trimmed V and J ends, which lost 7 bases and 9 bases, there was a span of 13 bases. CDR1 MNHEY and CDR2 SMNVEV come from the germline V gene (reference sequence). The CDR3 sequence: CASMTGATEQFF. For the CDR3, the DNA is TGTGCCAGCATGACGGGAGCCACTGAGCAGTTCTTC.

This clone has a count of ten or more. The chain recombines TRBV6-2 or TRBV6-3 with TRBJ2-6, with 7 bases aligning to TRBD1. J lost 0 bases, V lost 4 bases, and 0 bases had no gene match. Germline V gene lookup returns CDR1 MNHEY and CDR2 SVGEGT. This CDR3 is 15 amino acids long. The CDR3 nucleotides are TGTGCCAGCAGTTCAGGGGGCTCTGGGGCCAACGTCCTGACTTTC. This encodes CASSSGGSGANVLTF.

This clone appeared a few times. V gene TRBV6-1 combines with J gene TRBJ1-1, with D uncertain. Germline values: CDR1 MNHNS, CDR2 SASEGT. V lost 7 bases and J lost 7, with 10 bases in between. CDR3 size: 11 residues. The CDR3 protein is CASIGSDEAFF. As DNA, the CDR3 is TGTGCCAGCATTGGGTCAGATGAAGCTTTCTTT.